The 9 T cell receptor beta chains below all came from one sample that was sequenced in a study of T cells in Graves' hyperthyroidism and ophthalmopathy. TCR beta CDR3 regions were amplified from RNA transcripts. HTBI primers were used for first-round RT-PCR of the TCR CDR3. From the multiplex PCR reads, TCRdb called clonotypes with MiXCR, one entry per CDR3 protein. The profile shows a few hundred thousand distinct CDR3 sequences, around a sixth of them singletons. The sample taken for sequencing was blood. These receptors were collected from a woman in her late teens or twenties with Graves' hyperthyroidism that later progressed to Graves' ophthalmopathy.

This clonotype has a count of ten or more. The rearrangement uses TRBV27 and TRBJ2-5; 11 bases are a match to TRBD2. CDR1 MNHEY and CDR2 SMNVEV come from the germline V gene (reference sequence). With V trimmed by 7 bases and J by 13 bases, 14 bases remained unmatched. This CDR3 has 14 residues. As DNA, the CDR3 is TGTGCCAGCACATTAGCGGGAGGGCCGGGTGTATTGTACTTC. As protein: CASTLAGGPGVLYF.

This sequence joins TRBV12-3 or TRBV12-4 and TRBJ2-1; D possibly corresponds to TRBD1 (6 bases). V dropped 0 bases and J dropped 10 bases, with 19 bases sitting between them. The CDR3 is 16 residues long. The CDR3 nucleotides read TGTGCCAGCAGTTTAGCGGGGGCCGACCCGGGACGCGAGCAGTTCTTC. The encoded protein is CASSLAGADPGREQFF.

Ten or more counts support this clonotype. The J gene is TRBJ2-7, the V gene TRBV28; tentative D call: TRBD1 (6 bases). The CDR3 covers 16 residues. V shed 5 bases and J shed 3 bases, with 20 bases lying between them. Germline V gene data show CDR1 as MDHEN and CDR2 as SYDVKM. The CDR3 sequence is CASSTRGGGEHYEQYF. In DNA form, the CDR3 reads TGTGCCAGCAGTACCCGGGGTGGGGGCGAGCACTACGAGCAGTACTTC.

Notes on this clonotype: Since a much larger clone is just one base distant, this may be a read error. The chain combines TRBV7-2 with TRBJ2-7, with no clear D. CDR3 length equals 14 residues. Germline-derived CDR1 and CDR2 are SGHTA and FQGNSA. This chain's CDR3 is CANSWGTEGYEQYF. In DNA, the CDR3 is TGTGCCAACAGCTGGGGTACAGAAGGATACGAGCAGTACTTC.

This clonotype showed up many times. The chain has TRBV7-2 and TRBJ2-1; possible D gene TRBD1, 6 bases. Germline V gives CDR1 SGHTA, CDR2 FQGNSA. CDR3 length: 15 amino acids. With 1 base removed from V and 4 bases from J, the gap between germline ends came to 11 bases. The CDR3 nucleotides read TGTGCCAGCAGCTTAGGGGCAGGGGATTACAATGAGCAGTTCTTC. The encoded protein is CASSLGAGDYNEQFF.

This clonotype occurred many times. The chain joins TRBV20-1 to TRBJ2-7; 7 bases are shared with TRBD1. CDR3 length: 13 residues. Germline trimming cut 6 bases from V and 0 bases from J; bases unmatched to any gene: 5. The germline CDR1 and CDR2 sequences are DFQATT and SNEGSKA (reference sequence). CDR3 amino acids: CSATGQYSYEQYF. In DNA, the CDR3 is TGCAGTGCGACGGGACAGTACTCCTACGAGCAGTACTTC.

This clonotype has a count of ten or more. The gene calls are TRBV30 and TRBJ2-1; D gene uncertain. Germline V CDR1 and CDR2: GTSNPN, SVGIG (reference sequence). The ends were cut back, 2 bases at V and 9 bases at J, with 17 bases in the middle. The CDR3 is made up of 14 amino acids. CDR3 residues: CAWSPYLDKREQFF. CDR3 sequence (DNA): TGTGCCTGGAGTCCATATCTAGATAAGCGTGAGCAGTTCTTC.

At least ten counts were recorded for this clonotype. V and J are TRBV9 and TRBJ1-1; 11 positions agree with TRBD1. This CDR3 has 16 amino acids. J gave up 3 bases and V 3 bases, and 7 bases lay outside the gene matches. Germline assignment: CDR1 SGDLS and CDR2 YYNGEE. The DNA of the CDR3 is TGTGCCAGCAGCGCACCGGGACAGGGGGAATACACTGAAGCTTTCTTT. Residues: CASSAPGQGEYTEAFF.

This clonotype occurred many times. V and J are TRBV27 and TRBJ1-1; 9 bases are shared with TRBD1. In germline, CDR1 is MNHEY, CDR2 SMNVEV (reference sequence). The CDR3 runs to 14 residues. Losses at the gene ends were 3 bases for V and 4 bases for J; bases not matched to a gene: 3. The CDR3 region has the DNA TGTGCCAGCAGTTTGGACAGGGGTTTCACTGAAGCTTTCTTT. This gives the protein CASSLDRGFTEAFF.